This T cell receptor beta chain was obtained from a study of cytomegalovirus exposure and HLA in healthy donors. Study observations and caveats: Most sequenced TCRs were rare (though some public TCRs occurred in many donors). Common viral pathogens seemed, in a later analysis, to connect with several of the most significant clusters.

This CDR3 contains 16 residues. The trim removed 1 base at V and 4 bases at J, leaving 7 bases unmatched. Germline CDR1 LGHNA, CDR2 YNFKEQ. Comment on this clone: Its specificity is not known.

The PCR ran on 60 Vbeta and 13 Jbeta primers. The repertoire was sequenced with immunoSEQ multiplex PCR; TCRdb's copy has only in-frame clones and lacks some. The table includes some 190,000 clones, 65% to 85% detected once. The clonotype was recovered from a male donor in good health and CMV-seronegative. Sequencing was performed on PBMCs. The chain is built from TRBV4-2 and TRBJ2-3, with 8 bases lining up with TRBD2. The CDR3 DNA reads TGTGCCAGCAGCCAAGCCAGCGGGGGTAGTTCAGATACGCAGTATTTT. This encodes CASSQASGGSSDTQYF.